This T cell receptor (beta chain) comes out of a study of T cell repertoires in cytomegalovirus infection. About the study: Signatures in public TCR beta sequences pointed to both CMV infection and matching HLA type.

V was shortened by 0 bases and J by 7 bases, with 7 bases between the two germline ends. Germline CDR1 is SGHVS and CDR2 is FNYEAQ. This CDR3 is 13 amino acids long. This clonotype occurred many times. TCRdb recomputed calls from the reads with MiXCR, one row per CDR3 protein. The table includes fewer than 550,000 distinct CDR3 sequences, roughly 30% detected once. The chain carries TRBV7-6 and TRBJ2-1; TRBD1 might be the D (5 bases). The source material was PBMCs. This receptor was identified in a human donor in good health (CMV status not recorded). Some clones in this sample may be carry-over from other donors' samples. The CDR3 DNA follows: TGTGCCAGCAGCTTAGCGGGGCGGAATGAGCAGTTCTTC. Translated: CASSLAGRNEQFF.